Below are 24 T cell receptor beta chains sequenced from a single sample in a study of blood T cell repertoires in COVID-19. Some clones are missing from TCRdb's copy, which holds only in-frame ones; the method was immunoSEQ multiplex PCR. Of some 35,000 clones in the sample, roughly 80% were seen once. The sample consisted of peripheral blood. All receptors come from an older man with acute or convalescent COVID-19.

This clone has just one count. The V gene is TRBV28, the J gene TRBJ1-2, with TRBD1 matching over 8 bases. The CDR3 extends over 14 amino acids. Trimming took 6 bases from V and 4 from J; bases not matched to a gene: 7. Germline V gives CDR1 MDHEN, CDR2 SYDVKM. The CDR3 spells CASSPGQGTYGYTF. CDR3 DNA: TGTGCCAGCAGCCCTGGACAGGGCACCTATGGCTACACCTTC.

On this clone itself: The same CDR3 is also encoded by other DNA sequences in this sample. CDR3 nucleotides: TGTGCCAGCACAACAGGGTTCACTGAAGCTTTCTTT. It yields the protein CASTTGFTEAFF. This rearrangement joins TRBV6-6 to TRBJ1-1, with a tentative D call TRBD1 (6 bases). This CDR3 spans 12 amino acids. Germline V gene lookup returns CDR1 MNHNY and CDR2 SVGAGI (reference sequence). V was pared by 7 bases and J by 4 bases, with 10 bases between.

This clone was seen a few times. This chain uses TRBV21-1 with TRBJ2-1; the table's D gene call, TRBD1, was not cross checked with the DNA. TRBV21-1 has pseudogene status. CDR3 length: 14 amino acids. CDR3 coding DNA: TGTGCCAGCAGCACAGGACAGGGGGAGTGTGAGCAGTTCTTC. It specifies CASSTGQGECEQFF.

This sequence joins TRBV6-2 or TRBV6-3 and TRBJ1-1, with 7 bases that match TRBD1. The junction had 6 bases not matched to a gene; V was cut back by 5 bases and J by 6 bases. The CDR3 totals 13 residues. The V gene's germline CDR1 is MNHEY and CDR2 SVGEGT. CDR3 DNA sequence: TGTGCCAGCAGTAAGACAGGGAGGCCTGAAGCTTTCTTT. This codes for CASSKTGRPEAFF.

The chain has TRBV18 and TRBJ2-7, with 8 bases identical to TRBD1. CDR1 KGHSH and CDR2 LQKENI come from the germline V gene. V shed 3 bases, J shed 6 bases, and the junction held 7 bases outside the gene matches. The CDR3 is 14 residues long. CDR3 DNA: TGTGCCAGCTCACCGGCAGGGGGCAGGTTCGAGCAGTACTTC. Amino acid sequence: CASSPAGGRFEQYF. Supplemented by reference TRBV18 and TRBJ2-7, the full variable domain reads NAGVMQNPRHLVRRRGQEARLRCSPMKGHSHVYWYRQLPEEGLKFMVYLQKENIIDESGMPKERFSAEFPKEGPSILRIQQVVRGDSAAYFCASSPAGGRFEQYFGPGTRLTVT.

The chain joins TRBV30 to TRBJ1-1, with D perhaps matching TRBD1 (5 bases). Germline V lookup: CDR1 GTSNPN, CDR2 SVGIG (reference sequence). V lost 0 bases and J 1 base, leaving 18 bases between the germline ends. This CDR3 has 17 residues. The chain's CDR3 is CAWSVFLTVGPNTEAFF. CDR3 sequence (DNA): TGTGCCTGGAGTGTATTCTTGACAGTCGGGCCGAACACTGAAGCTTTCTTT.

This chain connects TRBV5-1 to TRBJ1-4; D not resolved. The CDR3 runs to 15 residues. The germline V gene encodes CDR1 SGHRS and CDR2 YFSETQ. Trimming cost V 5 bases and J 1 base, with 12 bases left between them. CDR3 region: CASRTNVVTNEKLFF. CDR3 nucleotides: TGCGCCAGCAGGACTAACGTCGTAACTAATGAAAAACTGTTTTTT.

The V and J genes are TRBV7-9 and TRBJ1-3, with D unresolved. Deletions cut 2 bases from V and 4 bases from J, with 3 bases between. The CDR3 runs 12 residues. The V gene's germline CDR1 is SEHNR and CDR2 FQNEAQ (reference sequence). The CDR3 spells CASSLSGNTIYF. As DNA, the CDR3 is TGTGCCAGCAGCTTAAGCGGAAACACCATATATTTT.

The J gene is TRBJ1-2, the V gene TRBV7-2, with a weak D call TRBD1 (6 bases). V dropped 0 bases and J dropped 4 bases, with 12 bases sitting between them. Germline-derived CDR1 and CDR2 are SGHTA and FQGNSA. There are 15 residues in the CDR3. The DNA of the CDR3 is TGTGCCAGCAGCTTAGCCAGGGGCAGCATCTATGGCTACACCTTC. Amino acids: CASSLARGSIYGYTF.

V and J are TRBV4-3 and TRBJ1-6, with unresolved D. CDR1 and CDR2 (germline): LGHNA, YSLEER. The CDR3 covers 17 residues. Trimming took off 0 bases at V and 3 bases at J, with 12 bases between the two ends. The CDR3 DNA follows: TGCGCCAGCAGCCAAGACTCCAACAGCTACTATAATTCACCCCTCCACTTT. As protein: CASSQDSNSYYNSPLHF.

J is TRBJ1-3 and V is TRBV7-2; no clear D. CDR1 is SGHTA and CDR2 is FQGNSA in the germline V gene. V was trimmed by 3 bases and J by 0 bases, leaving 12 bases between them. There are 16 residues in the CDR3. The CDR3 DNA sequence: TGTGCCAGCAGCTTCCGGGTGGCCCACTCTGGAAACACCATATATTTT. Translated: CASSFRVAHSGNTIYF.

The chain is built from TRBV2 and TRBJ1-6; D is undetermined. The CDR3 consists of 16 residues. Looked up from germline, CDR1 is SNHLY and CDR2 is FYNNEI. V dropped 0 bases and J dropped 9 bases, with 15 bases sitting between them. In DNA form, the CDR3 reads TGTGCCAGCAGTGAAGCTTTGGGCAGGTCCGGTTCACCCCTCCACTTT. This codes for CASSEALGRSGSPLHF.

This clone was picked up one time. This chain connects TRBV18 to TRBJ1-4; no clear D. The CDR3 is 17 amino acids. Germline V gene data show CDR1 as KGHSH and CDR2 as LQKENI. Trimming took off 2 bases at V and 1 base at J, with 14 bases between the two ends. As DNA, the CDR3 is TGTGCCAGCTCACCAGCCCGAGGGCGGAGAACTAATGAAAAACTGTTTTTT. Its protein is CASSPARGRRTNEKLFF.

This clone has just a few counts. The genes are TRBV21-1 and TRBJ2-3; no DNA check was done on the table's D call, TRBD2. TRBV21-1 is reported as a pseudogene. The CDR3 has 16 residues. CDR3 in DNA: TGTGCCAGCAGCAAACGGGAGGGGCGAAGGACAGATACGCAGTATTTT. Protein sequence: CASSKREGRRTDTQYF.

This clone was counted between two and nine times. The DNA for the CDR3 is TGCGCCAGCAGCTCCAGGGCCCTGAACACTGAAGCTTTCTTT. Translation gives CASSSRALNTEAFF. The chain couples TRBV5-1 to TRBJ1-1; weak D call: TRBD1 (5 bases). This CDR3 is built from 14 residues. V lost 3 bases and J 0 bases, leaving 9 bases between the germline ends. Germline V gives CDR1 SGHRS, CDR2 YFSETQ.

This clone was observed a handful of times. V is TRBV3-1 (or the pseudogene TRBV3-2) and J is TRBJ2-7; perhaps TRBD1 as D (6 bases). Deletions cut 4 bases from V and 4 bases from J, with 20 bases between. The CDR3 spans 16 residues. From germline, CDR1 is LGHDT and CDR2 YNNKEL (reference sequence). The DNA for the CDR3 is TGTGCCAGCAGCCCTAAAATCAAGCTACAGGGATACGAGCAGTACTTC. This encodes CASSPKIKLQGYEQYF.

This clone was seen at least ten times. V and J are TRBV5-1 and TRBJ2-3, with 9 bases matching TRBD1. The CDR3 contains 15 residues. V shed 3 bases and J 3 bases; nucleotides not matched to a gene: 5. The germline V gene encodes CDR1 SGHRS and CDR2 YFSETQ. DNA of the CDR3: TGCGCCAGCAGCTCCAGGACAGGGGAGACAGATACGCAGTATTTT. This gives the protein CASSSRTGETDTQYF.

CDR3 loop: CASNRGGGETQYF. CDR3 bases: TGTGCCAGCAACAGGGGTGGCGGCGAGACCCAGTACTTC. The chain combines TRBV9 with TRBJ2-5; 7 positions match TRBD1. The germline gives CDR1 SGDLS, CDR2 YYNGEE. The J segment lost 5 bases and the V segment lost 6 bases, leaving 7 bases of the junction unmatched. The CDR3 sequence is 13 residues long.

The rearrangement joins TRBV4-1 to TRBJ2-1; D gene uncertain. CDR1 is MGHRA and CDR2 is YSYEKL in the germline V gene. Trimming cost V 1 base and J 8 bases, with 9 bases left between them. This CDR3 contains 13 residues. CDR3 sequence (DNA): TGCGCCAGCAGCCAAGCCGGAGACCATGAGCAGTTCTTC. This translates into CASSQAGDHEQFF.

In nucleotides, the CDR3 is TGTGCCAGCAGCTTAGACAGGGGCGCGGAAAAACTGTTTTTT. Translating gives CASSLDRGAEKLFF. V is TRBV7-2 and J is TRBJ1-4; 7 bases are shared with TRBD1. Looked up from germline, CDR1 is SGHTA and CDR2 is FQGNSA. The length of the CDR3 is 14 residues. V was pared by 1 base and J by 8 bases, with 4 bases of the junction left unmatched.

There are a few counts of this clone. The rearrangement uses TRBV29-1 and TRBJ1-4; D not resolved. The germline V and J ends were trimmed by 6 bases and 0 bases, with 11 bases remaining between them. Germline V CDR1 and CDR2: SQVTM, ANQGSEA. This CDR3 is 14 amino acids long. CDR3 DNA: TGCAGCGTGAAAGACGGGACAACTAATGAAAAACTGTTTTTT. Protein: CSVKDGTTNEKLFF.

The gene calls are TRBV7-6 and TRBJ1-5, with a tentative D call TRBD1 (5 bases). V was trimmed by 1 base and J by 4 bases, leaving 11 bases between them. This CDR3 is built from 15 residues. Germline lookup yields CDR1 SGHVS and CDR2 FNYEAQ. CDR3 amino acids: CASSLGGGFNQPQHF. As DNA, the CDR3 is TGTGCCAGCAGCTTAGGGGGGGGGTTTAATCAGCCCCAGCATTTT.

The gene calls are TRBV7-2 and TRBJ2-3; 12 nucleotides agree with TRBD2. The CDR3 is made up of 14 amino acids. The junction had 6 bases not matched to a gene; V was cut back by 6 bases and J by 8 bases. CDR1 and CDR2 (germline): SGHTA, FQGNSA. The CDR3, as DNA: TGTGCCAGCAGACAGACTAGCGGGAGTACTACGCAGTATTTT. Translated, it gives CASRQTSGSTTQYF. The whole variable domain, filled in from reference TRBV7-2 and TRBJ2-3, reads GAGVSQSPSNKVTEKGKDVELRCDPISGHTALYWYRQSLGQGLEFLIYFQGNSAPDKSGLPSDRFSAERTGGSVSTLTIQRTQQEDSAVYLCASRQTSGSTTQYFGPGTRLTVL.

This clone was seen a handful of times. The V and J genes are TRBV3-1 (or the pseudogene TRBV3-2) and TRBJ2-7, with D possibly TRBD1 on 7 matching bases. CDR3 length: 15 residues. V dropped 3 bases and J dropped 7 bases, with 19 bases sitting between them. Germline CDR1 is LGHDT and CDR2 is YNNKEL (reference sequence). CDR3 sequence: CASSHWDRMRGEQYF. The CDR3 DNA sequence: TGTGCCAGCAGCCACTGGGACAGAATGCGGGGTGAGCAGTACTTC.